A single sample is the source of the 25 T cell receptor beta chains below, sequenced in a study of spatial heterogeneity in lung cancer. General study results and limits: Expanded alpha and beta TCR counts within tumors tracked tumor mutation counts.

Sample time point: sample taken at primary tumor resection. TCRdb passed the 5' RACE reads through MiXCR, listing each CDR3 protein once. The sample shows 18,000 or so distinct CDR3 sequences, roughly 7.3% of them seen only once. Antigen specificity for these receptors is unknown. Material: lung tumor tissue, obtained at surgery. The receptors were sampled from a female donor with early-stage non-small cell lung cancer.

This clonotype came up many times. V usage is TRBV20-1 and J usage is TRBJ2-1; 9 bases fit TRBD1. Trimming took 6 bases from V and 7 from J; bases not matched to a gene: 7. The CDR3 loop spans 13 amino acids. Germline V lookup: CDR1 DFQATT, CDR2 SNEGSKA (reference sequence). CDR3 loop: CSANNRGQNEQFF. The CDR3 nucleotides are TGCAGTGCCAATAACAGGGGGCAGAATGAGCAGTTCTTC.

Many counts were recorded for this clonotype. The chain couples TRBV5-1 to TRBJ2-1; 12 bases are a match to TRBD2. The CDR3 sequence is 15 residues long. The germline gives CDR1 SGHRS, CDR2 YFSETQ. V gave up 4 bases and J gave up 4 bases; unmatched junction bases: 3. In DNA form, the CDR3 reads TGCGCCAGCAGCGACGGGACTAGCGGGTACAATGAGCAGTTCTTC. Its protein product is CASSDGTSGYNEQFF.

The chain joins TRBV6-5 to TRBJ1-3; the D is unclear. Trimming shortened V by 0 bases and J by 0 bases, and 9 bases separated the two germline ends. The V gene's germline CDR1 is MNHEY and CDR2 SVGAGI. The CDR3 runs 16 residues. CDR3 amino acids: CASSYSRSSSGNTIYF. In DNA, the CDR3 is TGTGCCAGCAGTTACTCGAGGTCCAGCTCTGGAAACACCATATATTTT.

This clonotype has at least ten counts. This chain joins TRBV7-2 and TRBJ1-4; a possible D gene is TRBD1 (5 bases). The length of the CDR3 is 14 residues. Germline-derived CDR1 and CDR2 are SGHTA and FQGNSA. Trimming took 6 bases from V and 7 from J, leaving 15 bases between them. The CDR3 reads CASSLRGVGEKLFF. The CDR3 DNA reads TGTGCCAGCAGTCTGAGAGGGGTTGGTGAAAAACTGTTTTTT.

This clonotype has only a few counts. This rearrangement joins TRBV12-3 or TRBV12-4 to TRBJ1-4; maybe TRBD1 (6 bases). This CDR3 has 17 amino acids. With 6 bases removed from V and 0 bases from J, the gap between germline ends came to 17 bases. The CDR3 here is CASSPQRGAATNEKLFF. CDR3 DNA sequence: TGTGCCAGCAGCCCCCAGAGGGGGGCAGCAACTAATGAAAAACTGTTTTTT.

V gene TRBV7-9 combines with J gene TRBJ1-5; 7 positions match TRBD1. J gave up 3 bases and V 4 bases, and 3 bases lay outside the gene matches. There are 14 residues in the CDR3. Germline CDR1 and CDR2: SEHNR and FQNEAQ (reference sequence). CDR3 DNA sequence: TGTGCCAGCAGCTCCGACAGGGCCAATCAGCCCCAGCATTTT. It yields the protein CASSSDRANQPQHF.

Ten or more counts support this clonotype. The chain joins TRBV10-2 to TRBJ2-3, with D uncertain. This CDR3 has 13 amino acids. From germline, CDR1 is WSHSY and CDR2 SAAADI. The V end was cut by 8 bases, the J end by 1 base, with 10 bases between. In DNA form, the CDR3 reads TGCGCCAGCGGGCAAAGAGGCACAGATACGCAGTATTTT. Its protein is CASGQRGTDTQYF.

This clonotype was detected many times. The chain combines TRBV6-2 or TRBV6-3 with TRBJ2-1; weak D call: TRBD1 (6 bases). This CDR3 is built from 16 residues. Per germline, CDR1 MNHEY and CDR2 SVGEGT. V was shortened by 6 bases and J by 3 bases, with 18 bases between the two germline ends. CDR3 coding DNA: TGTGCCAGCAGCGACGTCGGGGACACCCTCTACAATGAGCAGTTCTTC. Translation gives CASSDVGDTLYNEQFF.

This clonotype came up once. V usage is TRBV5-6 and J usage is TRBJ2-1; 10 positions agree with TRBD1. Germline CDR1 is SGHDT and CDR2 is YYEEEE. After removal of 4 bases from V and 4 bases from J, the junction contained 5 bases not matched to a gene. This CDR3 has 15 residues. The DNA of the CDR3 is TGTGCCAGCAGCGGGGCGGGACAGGGGTACAATGAGCAGTTCTTC. It codes for CASSGAGQGYNEQFF.

The table lists this clonotype with many counts. V usage is TRBV24-1 and J usage is TRBJ2-2; 10 bases agree with TRBD1. The germline V gene encodes CDR1 KGHDR and CDR2 SFDVKD. V gave up 2 bases and J gave up 6 bases; unmatched junction bases: 8. The CDR3 totals 17 residues. CDR3 amino acids: CATSDSPGQGFAGELFF. The CDR3 DNA follows: TGTGCCACCAGTGATTCACCGGGACAGGGGTTCGCCGGGGAGCTGTTTTTT.

This clonotype was recorded at least ten times. The chain couples TRBV5-1 to TRBJ2-7, with TRBD2 matching 9 bases. Germline-derived CDR1 and CDR2 are SGHRS and YFSETQ. Trimming took 0 bases from V and 2 from J; bases not matched to a gene: 3. This CDR3 is 15 amino acids long. CDR3: CASSLETSGPYEQYF. As DNA, the CDR3 is TGCGCCAGCAGCTTGGAGACTAGCGGACCCTACGAGCAGTACTTC.

By share of the sample, this clonotype is medium-sized. The gene calls are TRBV12-3 or TRBV12-4 and TRBJ2-3; possibly TRBD1 for D (6 bases). V lost 6 bases, J lost 10 bases, and 11 bases lay in between. CDR3 length: 11 amino acids. CDR3 sequence reads: CASSEGVAQYF. The CDR3 nucleotides read TGTGCCAGCAGCGAGGGGGTGGCGCAGTATTTT.

This clonotype was observed many times. The chain uses TRBV10-3 and TRBJ2-1; 10 bases line up with TRBD2. This CDR3 region has 16 residues. Germline V gives CDR1 ENHRY, CDR2 SYGVKD. The ends lost 6 bases at V and 4 bases at J; junction bases unmatched: 9. The CDR3 DNA reads TGTGCCATCAGAGACCTAGCGGGGGCCCGATACAATGAGCAGTTCTTC. This encodes CAIRDLAGARYNEQFF.

This chain links TRBV14 with TRBJ1-2; no reliable D call. The CDR3 length is 17 residues. The V end lost 0 bases, the J end lost 4 bases, and 18 bases lay between the germline ends. Germline V lookup: CDR1 SGHDN, CDR2 FVKESK. CDR3 sequence (DNA): TGTGCCAGCAGCCAAGATCGCGTGGGTACGCTGTTCTATGGCTACACCTTC. This translates into CASSQDRVGTLFYGYTF.

The chain carries TRBV6-5 and TRBJ2-1, with D maybe TRBD1 (6 bases). V was trimmed by 4 bases and J by 0 bases, leaving 10 bases between them. The CDR3 totals 15 residues. CDR1 and CDR2 from the germline V gene are MNHEY and SVGAGI. CDR3 DNA sequence: TGTGCCAGCAGTTTCGGACAGAGCTCCTACAATGAGCAGTTCTTC. It codes for CASSFGQSSYNEQFF.

Sample share makes this clonotype medium-sized (0.01 to 0.1%). This chain joins TRBV5-4 and TRBJ2-2, with unresolved D. This CDR3 spans 13 amino acids. Germline loops: CDR1 SGHNT, CDR2 YYREEE (reference sequence). V lost 0 bases to trimming and J lost 6 bases, with 6 bases between them. In nucleotides, the CDR3 is TGTGCCAGCAGCTTGGACACAGCCGGGGAGCTGTTTTTT. This translates into CASSLDTAGELFF.

This clonotype occurred a few times. For the CDR3, the DNA is TGTGCCAGCAGCCCCGGACTAGCGGGATACACAGATACGCAGTATTTT. Protein sequence: CASSPGLAGYTDTQYF. The chain joins TRBV7-9 to TRBJ2-3; 12 positions match TRBD2. The germline gives CDR1 SEHNR, CDR2 FQNEAQ (reference sequence). The CDR3 covers 16 residues. V lost 5 bases, J lost 2 bases, and 5 bases stayed unmatched.

This clonotype turned up a few times. This sequence joins TRBV9 and TRBJ1-6, with D possibly being TRBD1 (5 bases). Deletions cut 4 bases from V and 10 bases from J, with 18 bases between. This CDR3 spans 15 amino acids. Germline assignment: CDR1 SGDLS and CDR2 YYNGEE. As DNA, the CDR3 is TGTGCCAGCAGCCAACTGTCGGGGGTTGAGTCACCCCTCCACTTT. Its protein is CASSQLSGVESPLHF.

This clonotype is labeled as medium-sized. The chain combines TRBV5-1 with TRBJ1-5; 7 bases are a match to TRBD1. The CDR3 is made up of 15 amino acids. Germline CDR1 and CDR2: SGHRS and YFSETQ. J was trimmed by 5 bases and V by 0 bases; bases with no gene match: 5. CDR3 sequence reads: CASSLGDSQDQPQHF. DNA for the CDR3: TGCGCCAGCAGCTTGGGGGACAGTCAAGATCAGCCCCAGCATTTT.

The CDR3 DNA sequence: TGTGCCAGCAGTTTGAGGTTCCCCCCCTACGAGCAGTACTTC. Protein sequence: CASSLRFPPYEQYF. The rearrangement joins TRBV6-2 or TRBV6-3 to TRBJ2-7; D is unclear. The germline V and J ends were trimmed by 4 bases and 2 bases, with 12 bases remaining between them. The CDR3 runs to 14 residues. Germline values: CDR1 MNHEY, CDR2 SVGEGT.

The CDR3 DNA reads as TGTGCCAGCAGTCAACAGGCATGGGACACTGAAGCTTTCTTT. Amino acid sequence: CASSQQAWDTEAFF. The chain links TRBV6-2 or TRBV6-3 to TRBJ1-1; possible D gene TRBD1, 5 bases. Per germline, CDR1 MNHEY and CDR2 SVGEGT. This CDR3 has 14 amino acids. Trimming shortened V by 5 bases and J by 3 bases, and 13 bases separated the two germline ends.

This clonotype was seen repeatedly, ten times or more. The genes are TRBV7-2 and TRBJ1-4, with 10 bases aligning to TRBD1. CDR3 length: 17 amino acids. V shed 1 base and J 6 bases; nucleotides not matched to a gene: 8. Germline V gene sequence: CDR1 SGHTA, CDR2 FQGNSA. The CDR3 sequence is CASSLERPGTGDEKLFF. CDR3 bases: TGTGCCAGCAGCTTAGAACGTCCCGGGACAGGGGATGAAAAACTGTTTTTT.

This clonotype was observed at least ten times. The genes are TRBV6-2 or TRBV6-3 and TRBJ2-4; D may correspond to TRBD1 or TRBD2 (6 bases each). The germline CDR1 and CDR2 sequences are MNHEY and SVGEGT. The length of the CDR3 is 18 residues. Trimming took off 6 bases at V and 0 bases at J, with 21 bases between the two ends. The DNA for the CDR3 is TGTGCCAGCAGCCCCTCTCAAATGGGGGGCCTAGCCAAAAACATTCAGTACTTC. It specifies CASSPSQMGGLAKNIQYF.

This clonotype was observed many times. V usage is TRBV4-1 and J usage is TRBJ1-1, with 8 bases identical to TRBD1. J lost 4 bases, V lost 4 bases, and 11 bases had no gene match. Germline CDR1 reads MGHRA; CDR2 reads YSYEKL. The CDR3 is 16 amino acids. CDR3 sequence (DNA): TGCGCCAGCAGCCGCCAGGATAACAGGGGGAGCACTGAAGCTTTCTTT. Translating gives CASSRQDNRGSTEAFF.

The genes are TRBV18 and TRBJ1-5; D may be TRBD1 (5 bases). Looked up from germline, CDR1 is KGHSH and CDR2 is LQKENI. The CDR3 runs 14 residues. Trimming stripped 3 bases from V and 5 bases from J, with 11 bases between. The CDR3 spells CASSPGTDDQPQHF. The CDR3 region has the DNA TGTGCCAGCTCACCCGGGACGGATGATCAGCCCCAGCATTTT.